These 20 T cell receptor beta chains were sequenced from one sample in a study of graft-versus-host responses after intestinal transplantation. The antigens for these receptors are not known. Data came from immunoSEQ multiplex PCR; TCRdb stores just in-frame clones and leaves some out. The sample has some 130,000 clones; roughly 95% are singletons. The source material was unstimulated CD8+ T cells sorted from spleen or lymph node cells, sampled before intestinal transplant. These receptor sequences come from a human donor who received an intestinal transplant.

The chain combines TRBV19 with TRBJ2-1, with TRBD1 matching 11 bases. The CDR3 length is 14 residues. Germline V gives CDR1 LNHDA, CDR2 SQIVND (reference sequence). V shed 4 bases and J 6 bases; nucleotides not matched to a gene: 2. The CDR3 protein is CASSTGQGANEQFF. DNA of the CDR3: TGTGCCAGTAGTACAGGACAGGGGGCCAATGAGCAGTTCTTC.

This sequence joins TRBV6-1 and TRBJ2-7; D ambiguous. The length of the CDR3 is 12 residues. V was shortened by 5 bases and J by 4 bases, with 9 bases between the two germline ends. Germline V gene sequence: CDR1 MNHNS, CDR2 SASEGT. The CDR3 bases are TGTGCCAGCAGTAACGCTATATACGAGCAGTACTTC. This encodes CASSNAIYEQYF.

The rearrangement links TRBV4-1 to TRBJ2-3; D not resolved. CDR3 size: 15 residues. V lost 2 bases and J 4 bases, leaving 13 bases between the germline ends. The germline V gene has CDR1 MGHRA and CDR2 YSYEKL. The CDR3 reads CASSQRSSSADTQYF. The DNA of the CDR3 is TGCGCCAGCAGCCAAAGATCGAGTTCAGCAGATACGCAGTATTTT.

The chain couples TRBV11-3 to TRBJ2-7; tentatively, D is TRBD2 (5 bases). The V end was cut by 1 base, the J end by 2 bases, with 9 bases between. Germline lookup yields CDR1 SGHNT and CDR2 YENEEA. The length of the CDR3 is 14 residues. Here the CDR3 DNA reads TGTGCCAGCAGCTTAGGGACGGGAACCTACGAGCAGTACTTC. Amino acids: CASSLGTGTYEQYF. The variable domain in full, completed from reference TRBV11-3 and TRBJ2-7, reads EAGVVQSPRYKIIEKKQPVAFWCNPISGHNTLYWYLQNLGQGPELLIRYENEEAVDDSQLPKDRFSAERLKGVDSTLKIQPAELGDSAVYLCASSLGTGTYEQYFGPGTRLTVT.

This chain connects TRBV27 to TRBJ2-1; TRBD2 matches 10 bases. This CDR3 is 14 amino acids long. J lost 9 bases, V lost 5 bases, and 7 bases had no gene match. Germline V lookup: CDR1 MNHEY, CDR2 SMNVEV (reference sequence). The CDR3 nucleotides read TGTGCCAGCAGTAGCGGGAGGGCCTCCAGTGAGCAGTTCTTC. This sequence encodes CASSSGRASSEQFF.

The genes are TRBV27 and TRBJ2-1, with D hard to call. The V and J ends lost 2 bases and 0 bases respectively, with 8 bases between them. CDR3 size: 15 residues. The germline CDR1 and CDR2 sequences are MNHEY and SMNVEV (reference sequence). In nucleotides, the CDR3 is TGTGCCAGCAGTTTAACGTTTACCTCCTACAATGAGCAGTTCTTC. This translates into CASSLTFTSYNEQFF.

V gene TRBV7-8 combines with J gene TRBJ2-2, with 8 positions matching TRBD1. From germline, CDR1 is SGHVS and CDR2 FQNEAQ. The CDR3 covers 15 residues. V was pared by 10 bases and J by 1 base, with 8 bases of the junction left unmatched. Here the CDR3 reads CATPEGTGNTGELFF. CDR3 sequence (DNA): TGTGCCACGCCGGAAGGGACAGGGAACACCGGGGAGCTGTTTTTT.

The chain uses TRBV9 and TRBJ2-1; 10 nucleotides match TRBD2. The ends lost 3 bases at V and 4 bases at J; junction bases unmatched: 4. This CDR3 contains 15 residues. Germline CDR1 SGDLS, CDR2 YYNGEE. The CDR3 loop is CASSAAGGRYNEQFF. CDR3 sequence (DNA): TGTGCCAGCAGCGCAGCGGGAGGGCGTTACAATGAGCAGTTCTTC.

Worth noting for this clone: The identical CDR3 is also encoded by other nucleotide sequences in the sample. The chain recombines TRBV13 with TRBJ2-3, with 12 nucleotides matching TRBD1. Germline CDR1 is PRHDT and CDR2 is FYEKMQ (reference sequence). The ends lost 5 bases at V and 4 bases at J; junction bases unmatched: 7. The CDR3 extends over 16 amino acids. The CDR3 spells CASSNTGTGGPDTQYF. The CDR3 DNA reads as TGTGCCAGCAGCAACACCGGGACAGGGGGCCCAGATACGCAGTATTTT.

This sequence joins TRBV5-1 and TRBJ1-3; D unclear. V shed 2 bases and J shed 0 bases, with 15 bases lying between them. Germline CDR1 is SGHRS and CDR2 is YFSETQ. The CDR3 consists of 17 residues. The CDR3 reads CASSLTGRGSSGNTIYF. The DNA of the CDR3 is TGCGCCAGCAGCTTAACGGGGAGAGGTAGCTCTGGAAACACCATATATTTT.

The genes are TRBV15 and TRBJ2-1; D may be TRBD2 (6 bases). The CDR3 consists of 18 residues. The V gene lost 0 bases and the J gene lost 4 bases, with 19 bases spanning the gap. Germline assignment: CDR1 LNHNV and CDR2 YYDKDF (reference sequence). The CDR3, as DNA: TGTGCCACCAGCAGAGAACTCCATAGGCGGGAACTTTACAATGAGCAGTTCTTC. It yields the protein CATSRELHRRELYNEQFF.

This clone was counted only a few times. The V gene is TRBV11-2, the J gene TRBJ2-2; TRBD2 matches at 8 bases. CDR3 length: 16 residues. V lost 2 bases and J lost 8; bases outside the gene matches: 10. Germline-derived CDR1 and CDR2 are SGHAT and FQNNGV. In nucleotides, the CDR3 is TGTGCCAGCAGCTTAATTGCCGGGACTAGAGCTGGGGAGCTGTTTTTT. Translating it yields CASSLIAGTRAGELFF.

The genes are TRBV18 and TRBJ2-4, with 10 bases identical to TRBD2. The CDR3 covers 21 residues. In germline, CDR1 is KGHSH, CDR2 LQKENI. J was trimmed by 0 bases and V by 3 bases; bases with no gene match: 17. The DNA of the CDR3 is TGTGCCAGCTCACCGATGCGCTCACTAGCGGGAACGGGTGGAGCCAAAAACATTCAGTACTTC. Its protein is CASSPMRSLAGTGGAKNIQYF. The full variable domain, in which reference TRBV18 and TRBJ2-4 provide the parts outside the CDR3, is NAGVMQNPRHLVRRRGQEARLRCSPMKGHSHVYWYRQLPEEGLKFMVYLQKENIIDESGMPKERFSAEFPKEGPSILRIQQVVRGDSAAYFCASSPMRSLAGTGGAKNIQYFGAGTRLSVL.

The chain couples TRBV9 to TRBJ2-2, with TRBD2 matching 8 bases. The V and J ends lost 0 bases and 6 bases, in that order; junction bases with no gene match: 10. CDR1 and CDR2 (germline): SGDLS, YYNGEE. This CDR3 is built from 17 residues. The CDR3 nucleotides read TGTGCCAGCAGCGTAGGGAACGGGAGGGCCCTCGCCGGGGAGCTGTTTTTT. Translation gives CASSVGNGRALAGELFF.

This clone has just one count. V is TRBV2 and J is TRBJ1-2; D ambiguous. Germline V CDR1 and CDR2: SNHLY, FYNNEI. V was pared by 8 bases and J by 2 bases, with 12 bases between. This CDR3 spans 13 amino acids. CDR3 sequence reads: CASFGGRNYGYTF. The CDR3 nucleotides are TGTGCCAGCTTCGGAGGTAGAAACTATGGCTACACCTTC. Full variable domain (remainder filled in from reference TRBV2 and TRBJ1-2): EPEVTQTPSHQVTQMGQEVILRCVPISNHLYFYWYRQILGQKVEFLVSFYNNEISEKSEIFDDQFSVERPDGSNFTLKIRSTKLEDSAMYFCASFGGRNYGYTFGSGTRLTVV.

The gene calls are TRBV5-4 and TRBJ2-3; 7 bases are shared with TRBD2. Losses at the gene ends were 0 bases for V and 0 bases for J; bases not matched to a gene: 1. The germline CDR1 and CDR2 sequences are SGHNT and YYREEE (reference sequence). This CDR3 region has 15 residues. The CDR3 sequence is CASSLASGSTDTQYF. The CDR3 DNA reads TGTGCCAGCAGCTTGGCTAGCGGTAGCACAGATACGCAGTATTTT.

As regards this clone: The sample contains more than one DNA sequence encoding this CDR3. The chain recombines TRBV4-1 with TRBJ2-1; D remains unclear. CDR3 length: 13 residues. Trimming cost V 1 base and J 6 bases, with 7 bases left between them. CDR1 is MGHRA, CDR2 YSYEKL, per germline. For the CDR3, the DNA is TGCGCCAGCAGCCAAGTAGGTGGCAATGAGCAGTTCTTC. Translated, it gives CASSQVGGNEQFF.

V usage is TRBV7-2 and J usage is TRBJ1-5, with a possible D match to TRBD1 (5 bases). Germline V gene lookup returns CDR1 SGHTA and CDR2 FQGNSA. CDR3 size: 15 residues. V was pared by 4 bases and J by 3 bases, with 13 bases between. CDR3 region: CASSSDRIPNQPQHF. The DNA of the CDR3 is TGTGCCAGCAGCTCCGACAGAATTCCCAATCAGCCCCAGCATTTT.

This clone was observed once. The rearrangement uses TRBV19 and TRBJ1-1; weak D call: TRBD1 (6 bases). V lost 5 bases and J 0 bases, leaving 13 bases between the germline ends. Germline values: CDR1 LNHDA, CDR2 SQIVND (reference sequence). The CDR3 is 15 amino acids. The chain's CDR3 is CASSSFRGMNTEAFF. CDR3 coding DNA: TGTGCCAGTAGTTCGTTCAGGGGCATGAACACTGAAGCTTTCTTT. The complete variable domain, with remaining parts taken from reference TRBV19 and TRBJ1-1, reads DGGITQSPKYLFRKEGQNVTLSCEQNLNHDAMYWYRQDPGQGLRLIYYSQIVNDFQKGDIAEGYSVSREKKESFPLTVTSAQKNPTAFYLCASSSFRGMNTEAFFGQGTRLTVV.

The chain has TRBV2 and TRBJ1-5; D is unclear. Germline CDR1 reads SNHLY; CDR2 reads FYNNEI. This CDR3 region has 14 residues. V was clipped by 1 base and J by 0 bases, with 4 bases between them. CDR3 in DNA: TGTGCCAGCAGTGAAGGGGATAGCAATCAGCCCCAGCATTTT. Its protein is CASSEGDSNQPQHF.